A single T cell receptor (beta chain) is shown here with its context. Residents of 24 US areas, aged roughly 18 to 89 years, made up the participants. Cohorts were assigned according to the clinical history that participants reported. These data originate in a study of blood T cell repertoires in COVID-19. On the study more broadly: T cells, B-cell-depleted T cells, or PBMCs provided the cDNA or gDNA that served as material.

Methods used by the authors: From reference gene primer amplification, estimates of nucleated cell counts were derived. This table comes from immunoSEQ multiplex PCR, and its TCRdb copy is limited to in-frame clones, with some not included. Clone size and the V and J calls come from that table; the DNA yielded D and trimming. The sample lists some 230,000 clones, around 85% occurring once. CDR1 WNHNN and CDR2 SYGVQD come from the germline V gene (reference sequence). The CDR3 runs 14 residues. Between the trimmed V and J ends, which lost 2 bases and 3 bases, there was a span of 11 bases. The TCR originated in a woman in her 40s with acute COVID-19. V is TRBV10-1 and J is TRBJ2-7; D might be TRBD1 (5 bases). Sequencing was done on a sample of PBMCs or T cells enriched from blood (not recorded which). CDR3 bases: TGCGCCAGCAGTGAGGGCAGGGTAGGCTACGAGCAGTACTTC. Its protein product is CASSEGRVGYEQYF.